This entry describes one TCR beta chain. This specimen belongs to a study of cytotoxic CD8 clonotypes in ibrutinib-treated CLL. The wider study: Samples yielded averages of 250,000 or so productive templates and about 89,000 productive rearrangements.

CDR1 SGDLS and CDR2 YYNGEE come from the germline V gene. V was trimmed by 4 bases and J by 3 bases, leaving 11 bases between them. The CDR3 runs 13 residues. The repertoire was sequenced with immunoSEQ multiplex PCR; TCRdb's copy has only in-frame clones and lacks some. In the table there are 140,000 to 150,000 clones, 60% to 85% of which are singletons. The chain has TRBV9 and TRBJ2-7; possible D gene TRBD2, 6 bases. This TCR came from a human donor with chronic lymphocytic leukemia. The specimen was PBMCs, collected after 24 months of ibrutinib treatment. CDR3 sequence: CASSPHSGYEQYF. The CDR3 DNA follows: TGTGCCAGCAGCCCCCATAGCGGCTACGAGCAGTACTTC. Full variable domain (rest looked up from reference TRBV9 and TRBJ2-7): DSGVTQTPKHLITATGQRVTLRCSPRSGDLSVYWYQQSLDQGLQFLIQYYNGEERAKGNILERFSAQQFPDLHSELNLSSLELGDSALYFCASSPHSGYEQYFGPGTRLTVT.